This T cell receptor (beta chain) was recovered during a study of blood T cell repertoires in COVID-19. V was pared by 3 bases and J by 4 bases, with 13 bases between. CDR1 is SEHNR and CDR2 is FQNEAQ in the germline V gene (reference sequence). The CDR3 is made up of 14 amino acids. Method: immunoSEQ multiplex PCR; TCRdb's copy keeps in-frame clones and lacks some. The data hold 250,000 or so clones, with about 91% observed a single time. The material sequenced was peripheral blood. The V call is TRBV7-9, the J call TRBJ2-7; D is perhaps TRBD1 (5 bases). The sequence derives from a woman in her 30s with COVID-19, enrolled during active disease. The CDR3 sequence: CASSFGQGGYEQYV. CDR3 in DNA: TGTGCCAGCAGCTTTGGGCAGGGTGGTTACGAGCAGTACGTC.